A single sample is the source of the 20 T cell receptor beta chains below, sequenced in a study of blood T cell repertoires in COVID-19. Using immunoSEQ multiplex PCR, the repertoire was profiled, and TCRdb retains in-frame clones only, with some absent. The top ten clones hold roughly 3.8% of a sample with about 200,000 clones, just over 85% of them seen once. The sample was PBMCs or T cells enriched from blood (not recorded which). Receptors originate from a woman aged 40-49 years with acute COVID-19.

As concerns this clone: This same CDR3 is encoded by further DNA sequences in the sample. The chain employs TRBV4-1 and TRBJ1-1; D is unclear. In germline, CDR1 is MGHRA, CDR2 YSYEKL. V dropped 0 bases and J dropped 4 bases, with 12 bases sitting between them. The CDR3 has 15 amino acids. This chain's CDR3 is CASSQEQTPLTEAFF. Written as DNA, the CDR3 is TGCGCCAGCAGCCAAGAACAGACACCCCTCACTGAAGCTTTCTTT.

V usage is TRBV28 and J usage is TRBJ1-2, with D possibly TRBD1 on 6 matching bases. The CDR3 loop spans 12 amino acids. The germline CDR1 and CDR2 sequences are MDHEN and SYDVKM. Trimming shortened V by 7 bases and J by 6 bases, and 12 bases separated the two germline ends. The chain's CDR3 is CASNTGSHGYTF. The CDR3 nucleotides read TGTGCCAGCAATACAGGGTCCCATGGCTACACCTTC.

J is TRBJ2-1 and V is TRBV3-1 (or the pseudogene TRBV3-2); TRBD2 is a possible D gene (5 bases). The CDR3 consists of 12 residues. Trimming removed 10 bases from V and 10 bases from J, with 17 bases in between. CDR1 is LGHDT, CDR2 YNNKEL, per germline (reference sequence). Here the CDR3 reads CAIRHGPGEQFF. The DNA for the CDR3 is TGTGCCATCCGCCACGGGCCGGGGGAGCAGTTCTTC.

The CDR3 region is CASSLAPLGNTIYF. CDR3 sequence (DNA): TGCGCCAGCAGCTTGGCCCCCCTTGGAAACACCATATATTTT. The rearrangement joins TRBV5-1 to TRBJ1-3, with D uncertain. CDR3 length: 14 amino acids. Germline V gene sequence: CDR1 SGHRS, CDR2 YFSETQ. Trimming took off 0 bases at V and 3 bases at J, with 7 bases between the two ends.

The rearrangement uses TRBV28 and TRBJ2-3, with 7 bases that match TRBD1. CDR1 and CDR2 from the germline V gene are MDHEN and SYDVKM. Trimming took 5 bases from V and 4 from J; bases not matched to a gene: 12. CDR3 length equals 16 residues. CDR3 coding DNA: TGTGCCAGCAGTCCAGGACAGGCTCTGTTCGCAGATACGCAGTATTTT. It translates to CASSPGQALFADTQYF.

The V call is TRBV3-1 (or the pseudogene TRBV3-2), the J call TRBJ2-4; D unresolved. The CDR3 is made up of 15 amino acids. The germline CDR1 and CDR2 sequences are LGHDT and YNNKEL (reference sequence). Trimming removed 3 bases from V and 0 bases from J, with 9 bases in between. The CDR3 DNA sequence: TGTGCCAGCAGCCAGGGCAGCCTAGCCAAAAACATTCAGTACTTC. This encodes CASSQGSLAKNIQYF.

The V call is TRBV28, the J call TRBJ2-5, with D possibly matching TRBD1 (6 bases). The CDR3 totals 13 residues. Germline V gene sequence: CDR1 MDHEN, CDR2 SYDVKM. Trimming took 5 bases from V and 7 from J, leaving 14 bases between them. In DNA form, the CDR3 reads TGTGCCAGCAGTCCAGGACAGTTTGGGACCCAGTACTTC. Residues: CASSPGQFGTQYF.

CDR3 nucleotide sequence: TGTGCCAGCAGCTTAGTCGGGACAGGCAACAATGAGCAGTTCTTC. It translates to CASSLVGTGNNEQFF. The J gene is TRBJ2-1, the V gene TRBV7-6; 8 bases are shared with TRBD1. Germline V gene data show CDR1 as SGHVS and CDR2 as FNYEAQ. V was clipped by 1 base and J by 5 bases; unmatched bases: 4. This CDR3 comprises 15 residues.

This clone was counted a single time. This chain joins TRBV5-4 and TRBJ2-6; D is perhaps TRBD2 (6 bases). CDR3 size: 16 residues. Germline loops: CDR1 SGHNT, CDR2 YYREEE (reference sequence). Trimming took off 4 bases at V and 0 bases at J, with 11 bases between the two ends. This CDR3 reads CASSRDLSSGANVLTF. In DNA form, the CDR3 reads TGTGCCAGCAGCCGGGACTTGAGCTCTGGGGCCAACGTCCTGACTTTC.

This clone turned up a few times. The chain carries TRBV7-8 and TRBJ2-5; maybe TRBD2 (5 bases). Trimming took 2 bases from V and 7 from J, leaving 20 bases between them. The CDR3 has 16 amino acids. Germline-derived CDR1 and CDR2 are SGHVS and FQNEAQ. DNA of the CDR3: TGTGCCAGCAGCTTACGGTTCTTGAGCGGCCCCGGGACCCAGTACTTC. Encoded protein: CASSLRFLSGPGTQYF.

The chain recombines TRBV6-2 or TRBV6-3 with TRBJ2-1, with TRBD2 matching over 7 bases. Germline loops: CDR1 MNHEY, CDR2 SVGEGT. CDR3 size: 14 residues. V dropped 2 bases and J dropped 9; count of bases not matched to a gene: 7. Written as DNA, the CDR3 is TGTGCCAGCAGTTACCTAAGCGGGAATGGTGAGCAGTTCTTC. This translates into CASSYLSGNGEQFF.

V gene TRBV6-2 or TRBV6-3 combines with J gene TRBJ2-5, with 14 bases matching TRBD2. CDR1 and CDR2 (germline): MNHEY, SVGEGT. The trim removed 0 bases at V and 4 bases at J, leaving 13 bases unmatched. This CDR3 spans 20 amino acids. The CDR3 loop is CASSYSSTSGRAPFVETQYF. In DNA form, the CDR3 reads TGTGCCAGCAGTTACTCTTCGACTAGCGGGAGGGCCCCCTTCGTAGAGACCCAGTACTTC.

The chain carries TRBV30 and TRBJ1-2; D might be TRBD1 (6 bases). Germline-derived CDR1 and CDR2 are GTSNPN and SVGIG (reference sequence). The CDR3 spans 13 residues. The V end was cut by 1 base, the J end by 7 bases, with 13 bases between. The CDR3 bases are TGTGCCTGGAGTGAAGGGACATCGAGTGGCTACACCTTC. Encoded protein: CAWSEGTSSGYTF.

This clone turned up a few times. V gene TRBV7-9 combines with J gene TRBJ2-2; no clear D. V was cut by 3 bases and J by 5 bases, with 7 bases left in between. The CDR3 spans 13 residues. In germline, CDR1 is SEHNR, CDR2 FQNEAQ (reference sequence). As DNA, the CDR3 is TGTGCCAGCAGCTTTCACGGTACCGGGGAGCTGTTTTTT. This encodes CASSFHGTGELFF.

The chain links TRBV3-1 (or the pseudogene TRBV3-2) to TRBJ1-6, with D possibly TRBD1 on 5 matching bases. CDR1 and CDR2 from the germline V gene are LGHDT and YNNKEL (reference sequence). With 4 bases removed from V and 7 bases from J, the gap between germline ends came to 11 bases. This CDR3 is 14 amino acids long. The CDR3 coding sequence is TGTGCCAGCAGCCCCACCCAGGGCAATTCACCCCTCCACTTT. It codes for CASSPTQGNSPLHF.

The chain is built from TRBV11-3 and TRBJ2-1; 8 nucleotides agree with TRBD2. The CDR3 loop spans 16 amino acids. With V trimmed by 3 bases and J by 5 bases, 9 bases remained unmatched. CDR1 is SGHNT and CDR2 is YENEEA in the germline V gene. The CDR3: CASSFGGSGTHNEQFF. The CDR3 bases are TGTGCCAGCAGCTTCGGTGGTAGCGGGACCCACAATGAGCAGTTCTTC.

The V call is TRBV5-5, the J call TRBJ2-6; D not resolved. This CDR3 contains 18 residues. Trimming pared 2 bases from V and 0 bases from J, leaving 15 bases between. The germline V gene has CDR1 SGHKS and CDR2 YYEKEE (reference sequence). This CDR3 reads CASSLLPRADSGANVLTF. The CDR3 coding sequence is TGTGCCAGCAGCTTACTTCCCCGCGCCGACTCTGGGGCCAACGTCCTGACTTTC. The variable domain in full, completed from reference TRBV5-5 and TRBJ2-6, reads DAGVTQSPTHLIKTRGQQVTLRCSPISGHKSVSWYQQVLGQGPQFIFQYYEKEERGRGNFPDRFSARQFPNYSSELNVNALLLGDSALYLCASSLLPRADSGANVLTFGAGSRLTVL.

The rearrangement uses TRBV10-3 and TRBJ1-3; D is uncertain. The germline V gene encodes CDR1 ENHRY and CDR2 SYGVKD. The CDR3 extends over 14 amino acids. V dropped 2 bases and J dropped 5 bases, with 10 bases sitting between them. The CDR3 DNA is TGTGCCATCAGTGAGCCCCGGTTTAGAAACACCATATATTTT. Translating gives CAISEPRFRNTIYF.

This clone showed up just a few times. The chain has TRBV7-9 and TRBJ1-1, with D perhaps TRBD1 (5 bases). The length of the CDR3 is 15 residues. V lost 3 bases and J 0 bases, leaving 11 bases between the germline ends. Looked up from germline, CDR1 is SEHNR and CDR2 is FQNEAQ (reference sequence). CDR3 in DNA: TGTGCCAGCAGCTTTCAAGGGACTATGAACACTGAAGCTTTCTTT. Translation gives CASSFQGTMNTEAFF. The full variable domain, in which reference TRBV7-9 and TRBJ1-1 provide the parts outside the CDR3, is DTGVSQNPRHKITKRGQNVTFRCDPISEHNRLYWYRQTLGQGPEFLTYFQNEAQLEKSRLLSDRFSAERPKGSFSTLEIQRTEQGDSAMYLCASSFQGTMNTEAFFGQGTRLTVV.

This sequence joins TRBV7-8 and TRBJ2-3, with 8 bases that match TRBD2. Germline-derived CDR1 and CDR2 are SGHVS and FQNEAQ. V shed 8 bases, J shed 5 bases, and the junction held 12 bases outside the gene matches. The CDR3 is made up of 15 amino acids. The CDR3, as DNA: TGTGCCAGCTCTCCCTACGGGAGGGCGGAAGATACGCAGTATTTT. Translation: CASSPYGRAEDTQYF.